This T cell receptor beta chain was observed in a study of CD8+ T cells in alopecia areata. This clone was recorded a few times. Gene names follow the mouse nomenclature. The read falls 4 residues short of the CDR3 end, and the missing part is taken from the germline J gene. The CDR3 runs to 15 residues. Germline V gives CDR1 NSQYPW, CDR2 LRSPGD (reference sequence). Sequencing used cDNA as its template, made by extracting RNA and reverse transcribing it. The method was immunoSEQ multiplex PCR; TCRdb's version includes in-frame clones alone and lacks a portion of them. Listed for the sample are around 100,000 clones, none seen a single time.

This clonotype was sampled from a C3H/HeJ mouse with alopecia areata. MHC haplotype here: H2-k. The source material was lesional skin. The chain joins TRBV1 to TRBJ1-4; 9 bases agree with TRBD1. CDR3 DNA, as far as it was read: TGCACCTGCAGTGACCGGGACAGGGACGGCGAA. As protein: CTCSDRDRDGE. Given in full, the CDR3 is CTCSDRDRDGERLFF.